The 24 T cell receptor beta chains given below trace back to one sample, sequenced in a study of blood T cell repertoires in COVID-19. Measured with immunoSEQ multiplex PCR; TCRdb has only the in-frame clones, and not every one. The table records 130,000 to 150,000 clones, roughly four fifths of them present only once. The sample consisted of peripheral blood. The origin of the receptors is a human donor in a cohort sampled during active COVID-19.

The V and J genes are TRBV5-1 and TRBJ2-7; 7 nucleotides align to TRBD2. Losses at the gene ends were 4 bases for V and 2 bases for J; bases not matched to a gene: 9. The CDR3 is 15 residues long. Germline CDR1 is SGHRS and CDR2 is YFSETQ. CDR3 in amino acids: CASSQQTGGAYEQYF. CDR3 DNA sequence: TGCGCCAGCAGCCAACAAACGGGAGGCGCCTACGAGCAGTACTTC.

This chain's CDR3 is CASSYGTTGSNQPQHF. The CDR3 nucleotides are TGTGCCAGCAGCTACGGGACTACCGGTAGCAATCAGCCCCAGCATTTT. This rearrangement joins TRBV27 to TRBJ1-5; the D gene is possibly TRBD1 (5 bases). Germline V CDR1 and CDR2: MNHEY, SMNVEV (reference sequence). The CDR3 sequence is 16 residues long. Trimming left V 6 bases short and J 0 bases short, with 15 bases between.

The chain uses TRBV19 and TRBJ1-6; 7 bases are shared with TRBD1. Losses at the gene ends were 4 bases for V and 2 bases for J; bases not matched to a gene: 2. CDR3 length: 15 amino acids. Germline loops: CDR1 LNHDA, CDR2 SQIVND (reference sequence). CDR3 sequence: CASSRGTAYNSPLHF. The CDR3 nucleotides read TGTGCCAGTAGTAGGGGGACAGCCTATAATTCACCCCTCCACTTT.

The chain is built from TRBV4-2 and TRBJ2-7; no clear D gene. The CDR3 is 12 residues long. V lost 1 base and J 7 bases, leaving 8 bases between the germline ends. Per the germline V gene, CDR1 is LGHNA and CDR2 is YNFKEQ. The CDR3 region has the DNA TGTGCCAGCAGCCAAGTATCCGGGGAGCAGTACTTC. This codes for CASSQVSGEQYF.

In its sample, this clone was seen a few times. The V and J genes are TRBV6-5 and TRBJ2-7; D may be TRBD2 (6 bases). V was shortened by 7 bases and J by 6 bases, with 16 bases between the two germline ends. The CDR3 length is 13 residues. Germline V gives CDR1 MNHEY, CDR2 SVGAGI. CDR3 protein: CASTDAGRGEQYF. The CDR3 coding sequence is TGTGCCAGCACCGATGCGGGACGGGGCGAGCAGTACTTC.

This CDR3 is CATSDTRPGQGLSGEQFF. Written as DNA, the CDR3 is TGTGCCACCAGTGATACTCGCCCGGGACAGGGGTTGAGTGGTGAGCAGTTCTTC. The chain combines TRBV24-1 with TRBJ2-1; 10 nucleotides match TRBD1. The CDR3 length is 18 residues. The V and J ends lost 3 bases and 9 bases, in that order; junction bases with no gene match: 16. Germline-derived CDR1 and CDR2 are KGHDR and SFDVKD.

CDR3 nucleotide sequence: TGCGCCAGCAGCCGCCAGAGGGCGGGAAACACACCCCTCCACTTT. Translated, it gives CASSRQRAGNTPLHF. The rearrangement links TRBV4-3 to TRBJ1-6, with no clear D. With 4 bases removed from V and 11 bases from J, the gap between germline ends came to 18 bases. Germline loops: CDR1 LGHNA, CDR2 YSLEER. The CDR3 loop spans 15 amino acids.

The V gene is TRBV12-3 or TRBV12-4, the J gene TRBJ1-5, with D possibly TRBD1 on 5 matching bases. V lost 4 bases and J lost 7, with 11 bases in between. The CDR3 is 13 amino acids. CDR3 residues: CASSSQGWQPQHF. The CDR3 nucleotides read TGTGCCAGCAGTTCGCAGGGATGGCAGCCCCAGCATTTT.

CDR3 region: CASSLGASGGFVEQFF. The CDR3 bases are TGTGCCAGCAGCTTAGGAGCTAGCGGGGGGTTTGTTGAGCAGTTCTTC. The chain joins TRBV11-1 to TRBJ2-1; TRBD2 aligns across 11 bases. The germline CDR1 and CDR2 sequences are SGHAT and FQDESV (reference sequence). This CDR3 is built from 16 residues. V was clipped by 1 base and J by 9 bases; unmatched bases: 8.

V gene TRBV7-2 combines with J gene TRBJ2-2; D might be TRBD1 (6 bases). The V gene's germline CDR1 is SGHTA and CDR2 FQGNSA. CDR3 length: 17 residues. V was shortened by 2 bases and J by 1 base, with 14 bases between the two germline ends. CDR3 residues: CASSLSRMTGNTGELFF. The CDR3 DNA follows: TGTGCCAGCAGCTTAAGTAGAATGACAGGGAACACCGGGGAGCTGTTTTTT.

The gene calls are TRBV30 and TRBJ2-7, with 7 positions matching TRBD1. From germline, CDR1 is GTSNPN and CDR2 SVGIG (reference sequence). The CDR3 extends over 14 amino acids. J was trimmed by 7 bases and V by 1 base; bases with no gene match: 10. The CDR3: CAWSANYRGREQYF. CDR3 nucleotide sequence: TGTGCCTGGAGTGCTAACTACAGGGGCAGGGAGCAGTACTTC.

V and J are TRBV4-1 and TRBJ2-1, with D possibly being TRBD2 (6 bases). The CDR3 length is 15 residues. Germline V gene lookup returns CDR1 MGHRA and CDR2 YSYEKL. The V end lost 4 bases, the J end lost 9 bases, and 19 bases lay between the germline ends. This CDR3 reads CASSLRTGGMGEQFF. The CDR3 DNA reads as TGCGCCAGCAGCCTTAGGACTGGCGGGATGGGTGAGCAGTTCTTC.

The CDR3 nucleotides are TGCGCCAGCAGCTTGGAATGGGCAGACAATGAGCAGTTCTTC. Protein product: CASSLEWADNEQFF. The chain links TRBV5-1 to TRBJ2-1; D is ambiguous. Germline V gives CDR1 SGHRS, CDR2 YFSETQ. V was cut by 0 bases and J by 5 bases, with 9 bases left in between. The CDR3 length is 14 residues.

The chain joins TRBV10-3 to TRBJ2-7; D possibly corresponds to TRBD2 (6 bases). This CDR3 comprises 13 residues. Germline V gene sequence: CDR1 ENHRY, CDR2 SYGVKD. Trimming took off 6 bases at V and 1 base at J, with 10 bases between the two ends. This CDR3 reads CAISTRESYEQYF. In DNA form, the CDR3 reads TGTGCCATCAGCACTCGGGAGTCCTACGAGCAGTACTTC.

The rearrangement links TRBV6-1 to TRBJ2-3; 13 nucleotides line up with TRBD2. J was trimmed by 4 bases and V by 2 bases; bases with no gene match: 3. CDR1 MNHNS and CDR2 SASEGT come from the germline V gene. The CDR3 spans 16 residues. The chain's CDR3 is CASSERLAGGPDTQYF. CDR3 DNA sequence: TGTGCCAGCAGTGAACGACTAGCGGGGGGTCCAGATACGCAGTATTTT.

The CDR3 sequence: CSASYNEKLFF. CDR3 DNA: TGCAGTGCTAGCTACAATGAAAAACTGTTTTTT. The J gene is TRBJ1-4, the V gene TRBV20-1; no clear D. Germline V CDR1 and CDR2: DFQATT, SNEGSKA (reference sequence). The CDR3 runs to 11 residues. V dropped 3 bases and J dropped 5 bases, with 4 bases sitting between them.

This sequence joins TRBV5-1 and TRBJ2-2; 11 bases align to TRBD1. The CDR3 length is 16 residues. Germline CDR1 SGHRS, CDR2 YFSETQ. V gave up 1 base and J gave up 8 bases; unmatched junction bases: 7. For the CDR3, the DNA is TGCGCCAGCAGCTTGAACGGACAGGGGGCGAAGGGGGAGCTGTTTTTT. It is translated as CASSLNGQGAKGELFF.

This CDR3 reads CASSSDRDRYGYTF. The CDR3, as DNA: TGTGCCAGCAGTTCGGACAGGGACCGTTATGGCTACACCTTC. V is TRBV7-9 and J is TRBJ1-2, with 8 bases fitting TRBD1. Losses at the gene ends were 6 bases for V and 5 bases for J; bases not matched to a gene: 8. This CDR3 is 14 amino acids long. Per germline, CDR1 SEHNR and CDR2 FQNEAQ (reference sequence).

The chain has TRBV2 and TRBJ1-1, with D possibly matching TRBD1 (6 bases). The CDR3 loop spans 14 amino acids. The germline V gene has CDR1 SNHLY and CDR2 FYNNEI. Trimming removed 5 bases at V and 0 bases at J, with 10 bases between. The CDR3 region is CASSPQGMNTEAFF. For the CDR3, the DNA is TGTGCCAGCAGTCCACAGGGCATGAACACTGAAGCTTTCTTT.

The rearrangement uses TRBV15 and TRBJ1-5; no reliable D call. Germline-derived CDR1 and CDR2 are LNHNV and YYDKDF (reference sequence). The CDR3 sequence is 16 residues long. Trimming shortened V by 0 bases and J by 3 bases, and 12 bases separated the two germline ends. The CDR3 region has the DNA TGTGCCACCAGCAGAGATGTGACTACAGTCAATCAGCCCCAGCATTTT. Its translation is CATSRDVTTVNQPQHF.

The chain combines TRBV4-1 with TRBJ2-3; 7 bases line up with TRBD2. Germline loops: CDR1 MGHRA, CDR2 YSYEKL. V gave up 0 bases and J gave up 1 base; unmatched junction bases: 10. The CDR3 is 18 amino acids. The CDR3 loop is CASSQDPIGRGGTDTQYF. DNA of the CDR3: TGCGCCAGCAGCCAAGATCCGATTGGTCGGGGGGGCACAGATACGCAGTATTTT.

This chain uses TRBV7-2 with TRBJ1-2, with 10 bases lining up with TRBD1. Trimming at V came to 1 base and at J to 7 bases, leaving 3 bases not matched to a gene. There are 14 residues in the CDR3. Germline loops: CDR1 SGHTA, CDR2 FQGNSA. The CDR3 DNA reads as TGTGCCAGCAGCTTAGAGACAGGGGGCGCTGGCTACACCTTC. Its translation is CASSLETGGAGYTF.

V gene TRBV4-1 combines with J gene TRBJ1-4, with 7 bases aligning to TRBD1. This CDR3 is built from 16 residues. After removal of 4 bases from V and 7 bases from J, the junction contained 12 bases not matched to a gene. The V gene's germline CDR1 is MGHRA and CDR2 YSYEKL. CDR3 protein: CASSRTTGSRGEKLFF. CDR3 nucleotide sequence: TGCGCCAGCAGCCGAACGACAGGGAGTAGAGGTGAAAAACTGTTTTTT.

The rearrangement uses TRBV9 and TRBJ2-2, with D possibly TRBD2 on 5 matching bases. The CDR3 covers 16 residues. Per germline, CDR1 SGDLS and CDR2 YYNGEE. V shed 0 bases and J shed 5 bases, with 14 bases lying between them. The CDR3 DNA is TGTGCCAGCAGCGTAGCCCGAGGACTGGCAACCGGGGAGCTGTTTTTT. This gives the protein CASSVARGLATGELFF.